This TCR beta chain was sequenced in a study of cytomegalovirus exposure and HLA in healthy donors (TCRdb year 2017). With regard to the full study: According to an earlier analysis of a few hundred of the donors, some 180 million T cells yielded 90 million to 130 million unique TCR beta sequences and about 300 Gb of sequence data. In an earlier analysis of 550 to 700 of the donors, high-throughput TCR beta sequencing was used to judge whether each TCR beta V gene segment behaved as functional or pseudogenic. Among about 370 genotyped donors of the cohort, an average of around 240,000 unique TCR beta nucleotide sequences was sequenced per donor, of which roughly 17% were non-productive. The study was designed to test whether signatures of past pathogen exposure could be identified by cataloging public T cell receptors. Rather than drawing on any new phenotypic data, the later analysis identified candidate immune exposures from TCR beta sequences and the way those sequences occurred across donors. A later genetic analysis used genome-wide SNP genotypes for about 65% of the 666 donors, treating that subset as a discovery cohort. All discovery cohort repertoires had been generated using a single sequencing platform. Donor age, sex, ethnicity and CMV serostatus were collected together with the repertoire data. About 280 gigabases of sequencing data and around 85 million unique TCR sequences made up an early release that covered 640 HLA-typed donors. Of the roughly 400 genotyped donors, approximately 80% were placed in the genetic ancestry cluster associated with self-reported Caucasian donors. Several DR-DQ haplotypes were handled as single units for association and clustering because linkage in the cohort was strong. Typing coverage varied by locus: roughly 629-630 donors for A, B, C, DRB1 and DQB1; approximately 560 for DQA1; more than 600 for DPA1; some 470 for DPB1. In addition to the first cohort of 666 subjects, a separate validation cohort of 120 different subjects was used. The study combined high-throughput TCR immunosequencing, statistical association of individual TCRs with disease status, and machine learning to predict cytomegalovirus infection status. In a later analysis, previously published TCR beta repertoires from more than 500 donors were re-analyzed and high-resolution HLA genotyping was added so that TCR occurrence patterns could be studied. HLA typing covered class I and class II loci at four-digit resolution. The study profiled the T cell repertoires of hundreds of subjects by immunosequencing and related them to cytomegalovirus serostatus.

What the research found in general, with its limitations: Correlated functional status among segregating V segments might reflect linkage disequilibrium, but an unknown experimental factor could not be ruled out. A later analysis found that most CMV-associated TCR beta chains appeared HLA-restricted, with HLA associations seemingly driven largely by CMV exposure. The classifier was reported to diagnose cytomegalovirus status with high specificity and sensitivity in both the original and validation cohorts. An earlier analysis of approximately 530 of the donors showed that most TCR beta V segments appeared in productive rearrangements either about 87% or about 30% of the time, which broadly matched IMGT annotations. Compared with the roughly 720-donor mean, donors in an Asian-associated ancestry cluster had fewer N-insertions in productive TCRs, according to a later genetic analysis. According to a later analysis, TCR association rates differed among HLA loci, with DRB1 alleles showing the most associated TCRs and HLA-C alleles showing the fewest. Only TCR beta chains were sequenced in this cohort, and the absence of alpha or paired-chain data limited detectable features. Some IMGT-functional V segments, including TRBV6-2 and TRBV6-3, could not be told apart with the 87-base-pair reads, so those segments were excluded. The earlier analysis of a few hundred of the donors excluded roughly 17 rarely observed V segments, including chromosome 9 orphons, because counts were too low. A further reported finding was that TCR beta sequences accurately predicted the HLA-A and HLA-B alleles for most subjects in the first cohort. Because HLA typing was missing for some donors at each locus, association tests included only the typed subset. Specific HLA alleles were associated with 15,000 to 20,000 TCR beta sequences at a false discovery rate of 0.05 in a later analysis. Compared with equally common non-associated chains, HLA-associated TCR beta chains in a later analysis were more clonally expanded and had lower generation probabilities. Most TCR sequences were observed very rarely across donors, whereas some public TCRs were present in many individuals. When HLA alleles, especially DR and DQ, strongly co-occurred, TCR associations were difficult to assign to individual alleles. In a later analysis, several top co-occurrence clusters were reported to appear linked to parvovirus B19, influenza, CMV and Epstein-Barr virus. A cluster of highly shared sequence variants was judged likely to represent a technical artifact of the sequencing pipeline. Sequencing depth was assumed to be roughly uniform across donors in the presence/absence analyses, though that assumption may not hold. CMV serostatus was the only immune exposure information available for the cohort. In a later genetic analysis, a missense DCLRE1C variant was associated with V-gene and J-gene trimming of TCR beta chains, and the association was replicated in an independent cohort. According to the authors, the approach could potentially be generalized to other disease states and immunological phenotypes. A total of fewer than 200 TCR beta chains were listed by the study as associated with cytomegalovirus. A few of the identified cytomegalovirus-associated TCR beta chains were confirmed in vitro to be specific for cytomegalovirus antigens.

Taken from cysteine to phenylalanine, the CDR3 has 15 residues. The DNA shown is the 45-base CDR3, in frame from base 1. Relative to germline, V is 1 base shorter and J is 4 bases shorter, with 13 bases between their ends. Looking up the germline V gene yields CDR1 MNHEY and CDR2 SVGAGI. As regards this clone: The clone's antigen remains unknown. No much larger clonotype is one base removed from it; base qualities were not supplied.

In total, 666 healthy bone marrow donors made up the cohort. At the time of sampling, every cohort member was nominally healthy, though immune exposures that went unrecorded were likely present. The donor was CMV seronegative and belonged to the group of roughly 330 seronegative cohort members. Every donor gave a peripheral blood sample, and the peripheral blood mononuclear cells from that sample were used for TCR beta sequencing. Genomic DNA was extracted from the blood cell samples with the Qiagen DNeasy Blood Extraction Kit. The receptor library was made with the immunoSEQ multiplex PCR assay. For the multiplex PCR, a mixture combining 60 forward primers for TCR Vbeta segments and 13 reverse primers for TCR Jbeta segments was used. The CDR3 region of rearranged TCR beta genes was amplified from genomic DNA with a multiplex PCR assay. Amplified TCR beta libraries were sequenced as 87-base-pair reads on the Illumina HiSeq System. The authors processed their data as follows. Across the roughly 640 repertoires, a later analysis counted 78 million or so unique TCR beta chains, around 11 million of which were shared by at least two donors. A nearest-neighbor algorithm error-corrected the raw reads and collapsed the reads into unique sequences, merging closely related sequences to remove PCR and sequencing errors. To assign V, D and J gene segments, CDR3 sequences were aligned to IMGT reference sequences. For a sequence to be retained, a match of at least six nucleotides to both a V gene segment and a J gene segment was required. A rearrangement was called productive if the CDR3 had no stop codons and remained in frame with V and J, and every other rearrangement was called non-productive. CDR3 was defined according to IMGT convention as the region running from the second conserved V-encoded cysteine to the conserved J-encoded phenylalanine. The earlier analysis of about 610 of the donors excluded any sequence lacking an unambiguous match to a single V gene segment. In an earlier analysis of 587 of the donors, V segments were called functional above 56.7% productive rearrangements and were called segregating when the between-donor standard deviation exceeded 5%. To diagnose cytomegalovirus status from the catalog of TCR beta chain sequences, a statistical classification framework was built. V and J gene assignment, in a later analysis, came from comparing TCR nucleotide sequences with IMGT/GENE-DB human TR gene sequences. In a later analysis, CDR3 sequences and most-parsimonious VDJ recombination scenarios were assigned using the TCRdist pipeline. In a later analysis, each TCR beta chain was defined by its CDR3 amino acid sequence together with its V-gene family, and reads lacking a unique V-gene family were excluded. A later analysis removed 592 highly shared, low-generation-probability nucleotide sequences to deal with suspected cross-contamination and a sequencing artifact. In a later analysis, a clonal expansion index was calculated for each public chain from normalized within-repertoire ranks of inferred template counts. Generation probabilities in a later analysis came from a VDJ recombination model fitted to out-of-frame rearrangements, and those results were checked against IGoR. Hypergeometric tests were used in a later analysis to score TCR-TCR, TCR-HLA and TCR-CMV co-occurrence, with a repertoire-size bias correction applied to the TCR pairs. To estimate false discovery rates, a later analysis permuted the HLA or CMV assignments 20 times. A later analysis grouped co-occurring TCRs with DBSCAN, adding TCRdist sequence similarity when clustering within HLA-allele-positive subsets. Co-occurrence clustering excluded repertoires with fewer than 30,000 or more than 120,000 public chains, plus five with anomalous nucleotide sharing. In TCRdb, the immuneACCESS table is reduced to in-frame sequences with V and J assigned. These tables do not hold every clone; where another copy was compared, an unresolved V gene accounts for under half, and the others remain unexplained. V, J and clone size are those of that table, while D and trimming were read from the DNA. The sample records 150,000 to 200,000 clones, 80% to 90% of which are singletons. The ten largest clonotypes hold 2% to 3% of the sample.

The V gene is TRBV6-5 and the J gene is TRBJ1-1, with the D gene not clear enough to name. This TCR was sampled from a male donor in good health and CMV-seronegative. Sequenced: PBMCs. CDR3 sequence: CASSYFSVSSTEAFF. The DNA sequence is as follows: TGTGCCAGCAGTTACTTTTCGGTATCGAGCACTGAAGCTTTCTTT.